The next 10 T cell receptor beta chains were all read from a single sample in a study of control samples from healthy donors and cancer patients. Clones were sequenced by immunoSEQ multiplex PCR, and TCRdb holds only the in-frame ones, with some missing. This table has 150,000 to 200,000 clones, just over 90% appearing once. The sample was blood. The receptors stem from a man younger than 45 in good health.

The chain couples TRBV4-3 to TRBJ1-4; unclear D gene. CDR1 is LGHNA, CDR2 YSLEER, per germline. Trimming removed 0 bases at V and 5 bases at J, with 7 bases between. The CDR3 sequence is 14 residues long. The CDR3 nucleotides read TGCGCCAGCAGCCAAGAATGGGAAAATGAAAAACTGTTTTTT. It specifies CASSQEWENEKLFF.

CDR3 residues: CASSTQGGTYEQYF. As DNA, the CDR3 is TGTGCCAGCAGCACCCAAGGGGGGACCTACGAGCAGTACTTC. The gene calls are TRBV7-2 and TRBJ2-7; the D call may be TRBD1 or TRBD2 (6 bases each). Trimming took 5 bases from V and 2 from J, leaving 13 bases between them. There are 14 residues in the CDR3. In germline, CDR1 is SGHTA, CDR2 FQGNSA.

The J gene is TRBJ2-7, the V gene TRBV29-1; 8 positions agree with TRBD1. Unmatched junction bases numbered 12, after V lost 7 bases and J lost 7 bases. Germline V CDR1 and CDR2: SQVTM, ANQGSEA. The CDR3 loop spans 13 amino acids. CDR3 residues: CSAYLGTGGEQYF. Here the CDR3 DNA reads TGCAGCGCCTACCTCGGTACAGGGGGTGAGCAGTACTTC.

This sequence joins TRBV19 and TRBJ1-5; a weak D match, TRBD1 (5 bases). The CDR3 totals 16 residues. V dropped 9 bases and J dropped 0 bases, with 18 bases sitting between them. Looked up from germline, CDR1 is LNHDA and CDR2 is SQIVND (reference sequence). CDR3 region: CARSTVLGNSNQPQHF. DNA of the CDR3: TGTGCCAGATCGACAGTATTGGGGAATAGCAATCAGCCCCAGCATTTT.

This chain joins TRBV18 and TRBJ1-1, with TRBD1 identical over 9 bases. V was pared by 3 bases and J by 2 bases, with 4 bases of the junction left unmatched. CDR1 KGHSH and CDR2 LQKENI come from the germline V gene. CDR3 length: 15 residues. The CDR3 loop is CASSPRTGANTEAFF. The DNA for the CDR3 is TGTGCCAGCTCACCCCGGACAGGGGCTAACACTGAAGCTTTCTTT.

This chain uses TRBV7-2 with TRBJ2-7, with 7 bases aligning to TRBD1. V lost 6 bases to trimming and J lost 2 bases; unmatched junction nucleotides: 4. In germline, CDR1 is SGHTA, CDR2 FQGNSA. The CDR3 is 13 residues long. The CDR3 sequence: CASRRTGTYEQYF. DNA for the CDR3: TGTGCCAGCAGACGGACAGGAACCTACGAGCAGTACTTC.

CDR3 protein: CASSFLGDQPQHF. Written as DNA, the CDR3 is TGTGCCAGCAGTTTTTTAGGGGATCAGCCCCAGCATTTT. The J gene is TRBJ1-5, the V gene TRBV12-3 or TRBV12-4; weak D call: TRBD1 (5 bases). V was trimmed by 3 bases and J by 5 bases, leaving 8 bases between them. This CDR3 region has 13 residues.

J is TRBJ1-3 and V is TRBV4-2; the D gene is possibly TRBD1 (5 bases). The V end lost 1 base, the J end lost 3 bases, and 19 bases lay between the germline ends. This CDR3 has 18 residues. The germline CDR1 and CDR2 sequences are LGHNA and YNFKEQ. CDR3 sequence (DNA): TGTGCCAGCAGCCAAGTCCAGGGAAGGGACGGCGGTGGAAACACCATATATTTT. Translating gives CASSQVQGRDGGGNTIYF.

V gene TRBV7-2 combines with J gene TRBJ2-7, with D perhaps TRBD1 (6 bases). The CDR3 loop spans 14 amino acids. The germline V gene has CDR1 SGHTA and CDR2 FQGNSA. Trimming shortened V by 2 bases and J by 0 bases, and 8 bases separated the two germline ends. For the CDR3, the DNA is TGTGCCAGCAGCTTAACAGGGAGCTCCTACGAGCAGTACTTC. Residues: CASSLTGSSYEQYF.

In nucleotides, the CDR3 is TGCGCCAGCAGCTTGGGACAGGGGTCCAATGAGCAGTTCTTC. The encoded protein is CASSLGQGSNEQFF. The genes are TRBV5-1 and TRBJ2-1, with 8 bases lining up with TRBD1. Germline CDR1 and CDR2: SGHRS and YFSETQ. The trim removed 0 bases at V and 6 bases at J, leaving 2 bases unmatched. The CDR3 runs 14 residues.